Listed below are T cell receptor beta chains from one sample, sequenced in a study of shared clonotypes between healthy human individuals. Sequenced by immunoSEQ multiplex PCR; TCRdb stores in-frame clones only, minus some. The sample lists over a million clones; approximately 80% were seen once. The sequenced sample consisted of memory CD4+ T cells from PBMCs. All receptors derive from a man aged 18 to 30 in good health. Some clones in this sample may be carry-over from other donors' samples. Both conserved end residues are part of each CDR3. Fields, in order: J gene, D gene, V gene, clone size, CDR3 DNA, CDR3 protein. D genes are given only for firm matches. A row's size may be missing; if present it is once, few, many or a size class.

j_call: TRBJ1-5; d_call: .; v_call: TRBV6-6; clone_size: few; cdr3_nt: TGTGCCAGCAGCCCGGACGGGAGCAATCAGCCCCAGCATTTT; cdr3_aa: CASSPDGSNQPQHF
j_call: TRBJ2-5; d_call: TRBD2; v_call: TRBV2; clone_size: .; cdr3_nt: TGTGCCAGCAGTGGCGGGGTTAGCGGGAGGGCCAGTCAAGAGACCCAGTACTTC; cdr3_aa: CASSGGVSGRASQETQYF
j_call: TRBJ2-7; d_call: .; v_call: TRBV28; clone_size: .; cdr3_nt: TGTGCCAGCAGTTTGTTCAGGGGCCGTTGGTACTTC; cdr3_aa: CASSLFRGRWYF
j_call: TRBJ2-5; d_call: .; v_call: TRBV7-2; clone_size: .; cdr3_nt: TGTGCCAGCAGCTTAAATCGGGGTCGAGAGACCCAGTACTTC; cdr3_aa: CASSLNRGRETQYF
j_call: TRBJ1-5; d_call: .; v_call: TRBV28; clone_size: .; cdr3_nt: TGTGCCAGCAGAACCGAGACAGCTTACAGCAATCAGCCCCAGCATTTT; cdr3_aa: CASRTETAYSNQPQHF
j_call: TRBJ1-5; d_call: .; v_call: TRBV28; clone_size: many; cdr3_nt: TGTGCCAGCAGTTGGGCTGGCGGGGTTCAGCCCCAGCATTTT; cdr3_aa: CASSWAGGVQPQHF
j_call: TRBJ2-3; d_call: .; v_call: TRBV5-1; clone_size: .; cdr3_nt: TGCGCCAGCAGCTTCAGCACAGATACGCAGTATTTT; cdr3_aa: CASSFSTDTQYF
j_call: TRBJ2-3; d_call: TRBD2; v_call: TRBV7-2; clone_size: .; cdr3_nt: TGTGCCAGCAGCTCGGGACTAGCGGGGGCCATGTTGACAGATACGCAGTATTTT; cdr3_aa: CASSSGLAGAMLTDTQYF
j_call: TRBJ2-7; d_call: .; v_call: TRBV30; clone_size: .; cdr3_nt: TGTGCCGGGGGGACCTCTGCCTACGAGCAGTACTTC; cdr3_aa: CAGGTSAYEQYF
j_call: TRBJ1-2; d_call: .; v_call: TRBV6-5; clone_size: .; cdr3_nt: TGTGCCAGCAGTTACGGCGCGGGCTACACCTTC; cdr3_aa: CASSYGAGYTF
j_call: TRBJ2-5; d_call: TRBD2; v_call: TRBV5-1; clone_size: .; cdr3_nt: TGCGCCATCTCCTTTAGCGGGAGGGCCGAAGAGACCCAGTACTTC; cdr3_aa: CAISFSGRAEETQYF
j_call: TRBJ2-1; d_call: TRBD2; v_call: TRBV19; clone_size: .; cdr3_nt: TGTGCCAGTAGTGCAGGATCCAAAGCGGGACTCACCTACAATGAGCAGTTCTTC; cdr3_aa: CASSAGSKAGLTYNEQFF
j_call: TRBJ2-1; d_call: TRBD2; v_call: TRBV27; clone_size: .; cdr3_nt: TGTGCCAGCAGTTCCTTGGGACTAGCGGGAGGTTTCGGGGGTTTTGGTGAGCAGTTCTTC; cdr3_aa: CASSSLGLAGGFGGFGEQFF
j_call: TRBJ1-4; d_call: .; v_call: TRBV11-2; clone_size: .; cdr3_nt: TGTGCCAGCAGCTTAAGGGCGGCGAATGAAAAACTGTTTTTT; cdr3_aa: CASSLRAANEKLFF
j_call: TRBJ2-1; d_call: TRBD2; v_call: TRBV10-3; clone_size: .; cdr3_nt: TGTGCCTGCGGGGCAAGCGGGAGCTCCTACAATGAGCAGTTCTTC; cdr3_aa: CACGASGSSYNEQFF
j_call: TRBJ2-7; d_call: TRBD1; v_call: TRBV2; clone_size: .; cdr3_nt: TGTGCCAGCAGTGAGCAGGGGGCCGCCTACGAGCAGTACTTC; cdr3_aa: CASSEQGAAYEQYF
j_call: TRBJ2-7; d_call: .; v_call: TRBV11-3; clone_size: .; cdr3_nt: TGTGCCAGCAGCTCAGGGAACGAGCAGTACTTC; cdr3_aa: CASSSGNEQYF
j_call: TRBJ1-6; d_call: TRBD1; v_call: TRBV30; clone_size: .; cdr3_nt: TGTGCCTTGCAAACAGGGGGTACCTCACCCCTCCACTTT; cdr3_aa: CALQTGGTSPLHF
j_call: TRBJ2-7; d_call: TRBD2; v_call: TRBV6-5; clone_size: many; cdr3_nt: TGTGCCAGCAGCCTAACCGGGAGGGAGCAGTACTTC; cdr3_aa: CASSLTGREQYF
j_call: TRBJ1-3; d_call: TRBD1; v_call: TRBV11-2; clone_size: .; cdr3_nt: TGTGCCAGCAGCTTAGCCCGGACAGGGAGGTACGGAAACACCATATATTTT; cdr3_aa: CASSLARTGRYGNTIYF
j_call: TRBJ1-3; d_call: .; v_call: TRBV30; clone_size: .; cdr3_nt: TGTGCCACCGGGACTCTTTTCTCTGGAAACACCATATATTTT; cdr3_aa: CATGTLFSGNTIYF
j_call: TRBJ2-7; d_call: .; v_call: TRBV9; clone_size: .; cdr3_nt: TGTGCCAGCAGCGTTGGAGGGACAGTTTACGAGCAGTACTTC; cdr3_aa: CASSVGGTVYEQYF
j_call: TRBJ1-4; d_call: TRBD1; v_call: TRBV5-1; clone_size: .; cdr3_nt: TGCGCCAGCAGCCCCATAAGGGGGGACAGTGAAAAACTGTTTTTT; cdr3_aa: CASSPIRGDSEKLFF
j_call: TRBJ1-2; d_call: .; v_call: TRBV6-5; clone_size: once; cdr3_nt: TGTGCCAGCAGCCCCCCCCGATCGCAGGGCTACACCTTC; cdr3_aa: CASSPPRSQGYTF
j_call: TRBJ2-5; d_call: TRBD2; v_call: TRBV7-3; clone_size: .; cdr3_nt: TGTGCCAGCAGCTTACTAGCGGGAGTGGAGACCCAGTACTTC; cdr3_aa: CASSLLAGVETQYF
j_call: TRBJ2-2; d_call: .; v_call: TRBV2; clone_size: .; cdr3_nt: TGTGCCAGCCGTGGGCCCTCCAGGGGGGAGCTGTTTTTT; cdr3_aa: CASRGPSRGELFF
j_call: TRBJ2-5; d_call: TRBD2; v_call: TRBV5-1; clone_size: .; cdr3_nt: TGCGCCAGCAGCTTGGAACTAGCGGGAGGTAGAGAGACCCAGTACTTC; cdr3_aa: CASSLELAGGRETQYF
j_call: TRBJ1-1; d_call: .; v_call: TRBV28; clone_size: .; cdr3_nt: TGTGCCAGCAGTCGACGGCGGGTGAACACTGAAGCTTTCTTT; cdr3_aa: CASSRRRVNTEAFF
j_call: TRBJ2-2; d_call: .; v_call: TRBV4-2; clone_size: few; cdr3_nt: TGTGCCAGCAGCCAAGATGCGAGGGGTGTCGGGGAGCTGTTTTTT; cdr3_aa: CASSQDARGVGELFF
j_call: TRBJ1-2; d_call: .; v_call: TRBV2; clone_size: .; cdr3_nt: TGTGCCAGCAGTGACGGCACCTATGGCTACACCTTC; cdr3_aa: CASSDGTYGYTF
j_call: TRBJ2-1; d_call: .; v_call: TRBV21-1; clone_size: .; cdr3_nt: TGTGCCAGCAGCAAAAAAAGCTTACGATGGTTCTTC; cdr3_aa: CASSKKSLRWFF
j_call: TRBJ2-7; d_call: .; v_call: TRBV27; clone_size: .; cdr3_nt: TGTGCCAGCAGTCGCGGACGGATGCTCTCCTACGAGCAGTACTTC; cdr3_aa: CASSRGRMLSYEQYF
j_call: TRBJ1-1; d_call: .; v_call: TRBV5-1; clone_size: few; cdr3_nt: TGCGCCAGCAGCTTGGGGGTGAACACTGAAGCTTTCTTT; cdr3_aa: CASSLGVNTEAFF
j_call: TRBJ2-1; d_call: TRBD2; v_call: TRBV19; clone_size: .; cdr3_nt: TGTGCCAGTAGTATAAGGCTAGCGGACTACAATGAGCAGTTCTTC; cdr3_aa: CASSIRLADYNEQFF
j_call: TRBJ1-5; d_call: .; v_call: TRBV18; clone_size: .; cdr3_nt: TGTGCCAGCTCACCAGGGGGGGCTCGCAATCAGCCCCAGCATTTT; cdr3_aa: CASSPGGARNQPQHF